The 9 T cell receptor beta chains below come from one sample, sequenced in a study of blood T cell repertoires in COVID-19 (dated by TCRdb to 2020 to 2021). The receptor library was made with the immunoSEQ multiplex PCR assay. TCRdb took this table from immuneACCESS and kept in-frame rearrangements with V and J called. Such tables lack part of the clones; where checked against another copy, unresolved V genes explain under half of the gap, and the rest is unexplained. The sample table holds 200,000 or so clones, of which around 84% were seen once. Of the sample, over 9.5% falls within the top ten clones. Sequencing used peripheral blood. The source is a woman aged 80 or older with COVID-19, enrolled during active disease.

The V and J genes are TRBV30 and TRBJ1-5; D is ambiguous. The germline V gene encodes CDR1 GTSNPN and CDR2 SVGIG (reference sequence). The CDR3 has 14 amino acids. The ends were cut back, 4 bases at V and 1 base at J, with 11 bases in the middle. CDR3 sequence: CAWNPGRSNQPQHF. CDR3 in DNA: TGTGCCTGGAACCCGGGTCGGAGCAATCAGCCCCAGCATTTT.

V usage is TRBV10-3 and J usage is TRBJ2-5; TRBD2 aligns across 8 bases. J lost 3 bases, V lost 0 bases, and 0 bases had no gene match. There are 14 residues in the CDR3. CDR1 ENHRY and CDR2 SYGVKD come from the germline V gene. The CDR3 DNA follows: TGTGCCATCAGTGAGTCGGGACTAGAAGAGACCCAGTACTTC. It is translated as CAISESGLEETQYF.

The chain links TRBV27 to TRBJ2-2, with 10 bases that match TRBD1. The V and J ends lost 9 bases and 4 bases, in that order; junction bases with no gene match: 8. Germline CDR1 and CDR2: MNHEY and SMNVEV (reference sequence). This CDR3 has 15 amino acids. CDR3 sequence (DNA): TGTGCCAGTTCCCTCTGGACAGGGGGCACCGGGGAGCTGTTTTTT. It specifies CASSLWTGGTGELFF.

The sample holds a few counts of this clone. The V call is TRBV10-3, the J call TRBJ2-5; 14 nucleotides agree with TRBD2. This CDR3 is 16 amino acids long. J was trimmed by 1 base and V by 5 bases; bases with no gene match: 3. Per germline, CDR1 ENHRY and CDR2 SYGVKD. The CDR3 here is CAISRTSGGTQETQYF. The DNA of the CDR3 is TGTGCCATCAGTCGGACTAGCGGGGGGACCCAAGAGACCCAGTACTTC.

This chain links TRBV3-1 (or the pseudogene TRBV3-2) with TRBJ1-6; D is perhaps TRBD1 (5 bases). Germline CDR1 reads LGHDT; CDR2 reads YNNKEL (reference sequence). The CDR3 spans 14 residues. V was pared by 4 bases and J by 5 bases, with 9 bases between. CDR3 nucleotide sequence: TGTGCCAGCAGCCCAGGCAGGGATAATTCACCCCTCCACTTT. Translation gives CASSPGRDNSPLHF.

V is TRBV27 and J is TRBJ1-6; D is undetermined. The CDR3 length is 15 residues. Per germline, CDR1 MNHEY and CDR2 SMNVEV (reference sequence). V was pared by 2 bases and J by 6 bases, with 11 bases between. The CDR3 bases are TGTGCCAGCAGTTTAAAGGAGGGTCGTAATTCACCCCTCCACTTT. This gives the protein CASSLKEGRNSPLHF.

The CDR3 bases are TGTGCCAGCAGCCAGTCAGGACAGGGGCCCAATGAGCAGTTCTTC. Translated, it gives CASSQSGQGPNEQFF. V usage is TRBV6-2 or TRBV6-3 and J usage is TRBJ2-1, with 9 bases lining up with TRBD1. CDR3 length equals 15 residues. The germline gives CDR1 MNHEY, CDR2 SVGEGT. Trimming removed 6 bases from V and 6 bases from J; junction bases left unmatched: 9.

The count of this clone is one. The chain combines TRBV7-2 with TRBJ2-5, with D tentatively TRBD1 (5 bases). V was trimmed by 5 bases and J by 7 bases, leaving 14 bases between them. The CDR3 is 13 residues long. Germline V gene lookup returns CDR1 SGHTA and CDR2 FQGNSA. For the CDR3, the DNA is TGTGCCAGCAGCCCAGGGCCCACGGGGACCCAGTACTTC. Residues: CASSPGPTGTQYF.

V usage is TRBV4-2 and J usage is TRBJ2-1, with 14 bases that match TRBD2. This CDR3 has 19 residues. CDR1 and CDR2 from the germline V gene are LGHNA and YNFKEQ. V lost 2 bases to trimming and J lost 2 bases; unmatched junction nucleotides: 8. The DNA for the CDR3 is TGTGCCAGCAGCCAACCTTGGACTAGCGGGGGGTGGACCTACAATGAGCAGTTCTTC. Protein: CASSQPWTSGGWTYNEQFF.